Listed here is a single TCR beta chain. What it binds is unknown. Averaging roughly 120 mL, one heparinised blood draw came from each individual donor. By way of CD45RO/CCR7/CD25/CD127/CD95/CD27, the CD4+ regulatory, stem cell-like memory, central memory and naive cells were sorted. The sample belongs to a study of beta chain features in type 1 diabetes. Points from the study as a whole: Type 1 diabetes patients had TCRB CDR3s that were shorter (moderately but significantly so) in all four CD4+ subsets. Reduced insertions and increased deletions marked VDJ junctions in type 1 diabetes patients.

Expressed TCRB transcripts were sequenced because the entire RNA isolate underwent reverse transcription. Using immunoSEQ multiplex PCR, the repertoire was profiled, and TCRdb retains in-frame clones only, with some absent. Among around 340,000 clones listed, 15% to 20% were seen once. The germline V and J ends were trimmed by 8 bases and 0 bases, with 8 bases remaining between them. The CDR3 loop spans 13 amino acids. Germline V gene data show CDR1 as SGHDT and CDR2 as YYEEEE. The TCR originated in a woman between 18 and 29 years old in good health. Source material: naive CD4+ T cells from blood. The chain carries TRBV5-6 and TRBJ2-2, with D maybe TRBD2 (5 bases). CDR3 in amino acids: CASLLANTGELFF. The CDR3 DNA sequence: TGTGCCAGTCTACTAGCGAACACCGGGGAGCTGTTTTTT.